The present TCR beta chain was sequenced within a study of blood T cell repertoires in COVID-19. This CDR3 spans 14 amino acids. Trimming removed 2 bases at V and 7 bases at J, with 10 bases between. From germline, CDR1 is SGHRS and CDR2 YFSETQ. Original processing notes: Estimated nucleated cell counts came from reference gene primer amplification. Sequenced by immunoSEQ multiplex PCR; TCRdb stores in-frame clones only, minus some. V, J and clone size were drawn from that table, and D and trimming were deduced from the DNA. The table records about 230,000 clones, around 83% of them present only once.

Sequencing input: peripheral blood. The V and J genes are TRBV5-1 and TRBJ1-6; the D is unclear. The sequence was collected from a man in his forties with acute or convalescent COVID-19. CDR3 loop: CASSLGGGNSPLHF. CDR3 DNA: TGCGCCAGCAGCTTAGGCGGAGGAAATTCACCCCTCCACTTT. Full variable domain (outside the CDR3, taken from reference TRBV5-1 and TRBJ1-6): KAGVTQTPRYLIKTRGQQVTLSCSPISGHRSVSWYQQTPGQGLQFLFEYFSETQRNKGNFPGRFSGRQFSNSRSEMNVSTLELGDSALYLCASSLGGGNSPLHFGNGTRLTVT.